A single sample is the source of the 22 T cell receptor beta chains below, sequenced in a study of OX40 agonist ivuxolimab in advanced cancers. Only in-frame clones appear in the TCRdb table, and some are missing; sequencing was by immunoSEQ multiplex PCR. The sample lists some 30,000 clones, around 80% occurring once. The sequences come from CD4+ or CD8+ T cells sorted from blood, collected in a trial of the OX40 agonist ivuxolimab. Every receptor here comes from an adult with an advanced solid tumor such as melanoma, head and neck, liver or kidney cancer.

CDR3 DNA sequence: TGCGCCAGCAGCCCCTTCCTGGGGTCCTCCGCCTACGAGCAGTACTTC. Translation gives CASSPFLGSSAYEQYF. This chain uses TRBV5-1 with TRBJ2-7, with D unclear. The V gene's germline CDR1 is SGHRS and CDR2 YFSETQ. V dropped 4 bases and J dropped 2 bases, with 19 bases sitting between them. CDR3 size: 16 residues.

The chain links TRBV2 to TRBJ1-5; no clear D. The CDR3 has 15 amino acids. V lost 10 bases to trimming and J lost 5 bases, with 21 bases between them. Per the germline V gene, CDR1 is SNHLY and CDR2 is FYNNEI. CDR3 bases: TGTGCCACTTCTCATGATATGGGGATATATCAGCCCCAGCATTTT. The encoded protein is CATSHDMGIYQPQHF.

The J gene is TRBJ1-1, the V gene TRBV10-1; tentative D call: TRBD1 (6 bases). The germline V gene has CDR1 WNHNN and CDR2 SYGVQD (reference sequence). CDR3 length equals 13 residues. Between the trimmed V and J ends, which lost 4 bases and 4 bases, there was a span of 10 bases. CDR3 amino acids: CASSAMTGTEAFF. The CDR3 coding sequence is TGCGCCAGCAGTGCGATGACAGGCACTGAAGCTTTCTTT.

The chain joins TRBV7-8 to TRBJ2-7; D remains ambiguous. The CDR3 is 11 residues long. The V end lost 5 bases, the J end lost 6 bases, and 8 bases lay between the germline ends. In germline, CDR1 is SGHVS, CDR2 FQNEAQ. CDR3 sequence reads: CASSPLIEQYF. In nucleotides, the CDR3 is TGTGCCAGCAGCCCGTTGATCGAGCAGTACTTC.

The chain couples TRBV7-9 to TRBJ1-1; D remains unclear. Between the trimmed V and J ends, which lost 6 bases and 4 bases, there was a span of 12 bases. CDR1 and CDR2 (germline): SEHNR, FQNEAQ (reference sequence). This CDR3 is built from 13 residues. The CDR3 sequence is CASSWVGVTEAFF. The DNA of the CDR3 is TGTGCCAGCAGTTGGGTGGGTGTCACTGAAGCTTTCTTT.

The chain links TRBV4-1 to TRBJ1-1; D not resolved. The CDR3 consists of 14 residues. Germline V lookup: CDR1 MGHRA, CDR2 YSYEKL. V lost 4 bases and J lost 3, with 12 bases in between. The DNA of the CDR3 is TGCGCCAGCAGCCTAGGGAGGTGGGACACTGAAGCTTTCTTT. Its translation: CASSLGRWDTEAFF.

The sample holds one count of this clone. This chain connects TRBV23-1 to TRBJ2-3; 12 bases fit TRBD1. TRBV23-1 is an open reading frame, and its role is uncertain. This CDR3 contains 18 residues. Unmatched junction bases numbered 7, after V lost 0 bases and J lost 3 bases. The CDR3 DNA sequence: TGCGCCAGCAGTCAATCGAGGCCGGGACAGGGGGCGACAGATACGCAGTATTTT. It specifies CASSQSRPGQGATDTQYF.

This sequence joins TRBV15 and TRBJ2-2; D could derive from TRBD1 or TRBD2 (5 bases each). Per the germline V gene, CDR1 is LNHNV and CDR2 is YYDKDF (reference sequence). With 1 base removed from V and 7 bases from J, the gap between germline ends came to 13 bases. This CDR3 region has 15 residues. This CDR3 is CATSRVRGSVGELFF. DNA of the CDR3: TGTGCCACCAGCAGAGTGAGGGGTTCGGTCGGGGAGCTGTTTTTT.

The genes are TRBV6-4 and TRBJ2-1, with TRBD1 as a possible D gene (6 bases). This CDR3 comprises 12 residues. V dropped 5 bases and J dropped 5 bases, with 7 bases sitting between them. Germline values: CDR1 MRHNA, CDR2 SNTAGT. The CDR3 is CASSQGNNEQFF. DNA for the CDR3: TGTGCCAGCAGTCAGGGGAACAATGAGCAGTTCTTC.

For this clone: Other DNA sequences from this sample encode an identical CDR3 as well. The chain links TRBV27 to TRBJ2-7; 8 bases are a match to TRBD1. Germline V CDR1 and CDR2: MNHEY, SMNVEV (reference sequence). The CDR3 contains 14 residues. V lost 5 bases to trimming and J lost 1 base; unmatched junction nucleotides: 4. This CDR3 is CASSLGTGSYEQYF. The DNA for the CDR3 is TGTGCCAGCAGTCTAGGGACAGGATCCTACGAGCAGTACTTC.

This clone was counted a single time. The chain recombines TRBV19 with TRBJ1-2, with 7 nucleotides matching TRBD1. V was clipped by 3 bases and J by 7 bases; unmatched bases: 8. The V gene's germline CDR1 is LNHDA and CDR2 SQIVND (reference sequence). This CDR3 is 14 amino acids long. This CDR3 is CASSILLGGPGYTF. CDR3 nucleotides: TGTGCCAGTAGTATCCTTCTAGGGGGCCCTGGCTACACCTTC. Looking up the rest from reference TRBV19 and TRBJ1-2 gives the full variable domain: DGGITQSPKYLFRKEGQNVTLSCEQNLNHDAMYWYRQDPGQGLRLIYYSQIVNDFQKGDIAEGYSVSREKKESFPLTVTSAQKNPTAFYLCASSILLGGPGYTFGSGTRLTVV.

The chain couples TRBV11-2 to TRBJ2-3; perhaps D is TRBD1 or TRBD2 (5 bases each). Trimming removed 6 bases from V and 1 base from J, with 14 bases in between. CDR1 and CDR2 from the germline V gene are SGHAT and FQNNGV. The CDR3 covers 15 residues. The CDR3 nucleotides read TGTGCCAGCAGTCCCGGGGCCGCGGGCACAGATACGCAGTATTTT. Amino acids: CASSPGAAGTDTQYF.

J is TRBJ2-7 and V is TRBV10-1; TRBD2 matches at 7 bases. Germline-derived CDR1 and CDR2 are WNHNN and SYGVQD (reference sequence). The CDR3 length is 15 residues. With V trimmed by 0 bases and J by 1 base, 3 bases remained unmatched. CDR3 residues: CASSESSSGSYEQYF. In DNA, the CDR3 is TGCGCCAGCAGTGAGTCTTCTAGCGGATCCTACGAGCAGTACTTC.

The rearrangement links TRBV10-3 to TRBJ2-2; 9 positions agree with TRBD2. CDR1 and CDR2 (germline): ENHRY, SYGVKD. The CDR3 has 18 amino acids. Losses at the gene ends were 2 bases for V and 3 bases for J; bases not matched to a gene: 10. The CDR3 is CAISEERTSGSYTGELFF. The CDR3 nucleotides are TGTGCCATCAGTGAGGAAAGAACTAGCGGGTCTTACACCGGGGAGCTGTTTTTT.

The gene calls are TRBV7-6 and TRBJ2-7; 7 bases agree with TRBD1. From germline, CDR1 is SGHVS and CDR2 FNYEAQ. With 7 bases clipped from V and 5 bases from J, the junction kept 11 bases outside the gene matches. There are 14 residues in the CDR3. Here the CDR3 DNA reads TGTGCCAGCACCCCTTCCACAGGGGACCACGAGCAGTACTTC. As protein: CASTPSTGDHEQYF.

This clone has only a few counts. One junction end disagrees with the germline gene, perhaps due to a read error. The genes are TRBV7-9 and TRBJ1-1; no definite D call. Germline loops: CDR1 SEHNR, CDR2 FQNEAQ (reference sequence). The CDR3 covers 12 residues. The CDR3 sequence is CASSLLGLPSDF. CDR3 sequence (DNA): TGTGCCAGCAGCTTATTAGGCTTACCTTCTGACTTT.

The chain joins TRBV9 to TRBJ2-2; TRBD1 agrees at 7 bases. This CDR3 region has 16 residues. Germline CDR1 is SGDLS and CDR2 is YYNGEE. J was trimmed by 2 bases and V by 4 bases; bases with no gene match: 8. The CDR3 DNA reads as TGTGCCAGCAGCCCCCGGGACAGCCTCAACACCGGGGAGCTGTTTTTT. This sequence encodes CASSPRDSLNTGELFF. Full variable domain (missing parts from reference TRBV9 and TRBJ2-2): DSGVTQTPKHLITATGQRVTLRCSPRSGDLSVYWYQQSLDQGLQFLIQYYNGEERAKGNILERFSAQQFPDLHSELNLSSLELGDSALYFCASSPRDSLNTGELFFGEGSRLTVL.

The gene calls are TRBV5-5 and TRBJ2-7; 7 bases are shared with TRBD2. Trimming cost V 2 bases and J 1 base; bases outside gene matches: 6. CDR1 and CDR2 (germline): SGHKS, YYEKEE (reference sequence). This CDR3 is 15 amino acids long. The CDR3, as DNA: TGTGCCAGCAGCTTATTGGGGGGGAGATCCTACGAGCAGTACTTC. Residues: CASSLLGGRSYEQYF. The variable domain in full, completed from reference TRBV5-5 and TRBJ2-7, reads DAGVTQSPTHLIKTRGQQVTLRCSPISGHKSVSWYQQVLGQGPQFIFQYYEKEERGRGNFPDRFSARQFPNYSSELNVNALLLGDSALYLCASSLLGGRSYEQYFGPGTRLTVT.

The chain is built from TRBV11-2 and TRBJ2-2; D might be TRBD2 (6 bases). V was trimmed by 5 bases and J by 3 bases, leaving 10 bases between them. Germline V gene data show CDR1 as SGHAT and CDR2 as FQNNGV. The CDR3 extends over 14 amino acids. CDR3: CASSHGGYTGELFF. In DNA, the CDR3 is TGTGCCAGCAGCCACGGAGGGTACACCGGGGAGCTGTTTTTT.

The gene calls are TRBV6-1 and TRBJ2-7; 7 bases agree with TRBD1. The germline V gene has CDR1 MNHNS and CDR2 SASEGT. V lost 2 bases to trimming and J lost 4 bases; unmatched junction nucleotides: 11. The CDR3 is 16 residues long. The DNA of the CDR3 is TGTGCCAGCAGTGAATCGGTTAGGGGGACAGCTTACGAGCAGTACTTC. Protein product: CASSESVRGTAYEQYF.

This clone was seen a few times. The V and J genes are TRBV7-3 and TRBJ1-2; TRBD1 is a possible D gene (5 bases). V dropped 5 bases and J dropped 4 bases, with 11 bases sitting between them. Per the germline V gene, CDR1 is SGHTA and CDR2 is FQGTGA. CDR3 length: 13 residues. CDR3 sequence reads: CASSPTATYGYTF. DNA for the CDR3: TGTGCCAGCAGCCCGACAGCGACCTATGGCTACACCTTC.

This chain connects TRBV7-8 to TRBJ2-5; D is possibly TRBD1 (5 bases). Trimming cost V 1 base and J 7 bases, with 13 bases left between them. The CDR3 length is 14 residues. Germline CDR1 is SGHVS and CDR2 is FQNEAQ. The DNA for the CDR3 is TGTGCCAGCAGCTTAGATAGCCTCCAGGGGACCCAGTACTTC. This sequence encodes CASSLDSLQGTQYF.